The text below deals with one T cell receptor (beta chain). Per the germline V gene, CDR1 is MNHEY and CDR2 is SVGAGI. With V trimmed by 3 bases and J by 6 bases, 17 bases remained unmatched. This CDR3 is 20 amino acids long. These data originate in a study of T cells in Graves' hyperthyroidism and ophthalmopathy. Authors of the study amplified TCR beta CDR3 regions from RNA transcripts. HTBI primers drove first-round RT-PCR of the TCR CDR3. Via MiXCR, TCRdb re-called the multiplex PCR reads, giving one row per CDR3 protein. The sample yields a few hundred thousand distinct CDR3 sequences, roughly 14% seen once.

The sequenced sample consisted of blood. This receptor was obtained from a woman in her 30s with Graves' hyperthyroidism. The V call is TRBV6-5, the J call TRBJ2-1; 13 bases align to TRBD2. The DNA for the CDR3 is TGTGCCAGCAGTTATCTGGGGACTAGCGGGATTAGGGACGCTCTCAATGAGCAGTTCTTC. This translates into CASSYLGTSGIRDALNEQFF.